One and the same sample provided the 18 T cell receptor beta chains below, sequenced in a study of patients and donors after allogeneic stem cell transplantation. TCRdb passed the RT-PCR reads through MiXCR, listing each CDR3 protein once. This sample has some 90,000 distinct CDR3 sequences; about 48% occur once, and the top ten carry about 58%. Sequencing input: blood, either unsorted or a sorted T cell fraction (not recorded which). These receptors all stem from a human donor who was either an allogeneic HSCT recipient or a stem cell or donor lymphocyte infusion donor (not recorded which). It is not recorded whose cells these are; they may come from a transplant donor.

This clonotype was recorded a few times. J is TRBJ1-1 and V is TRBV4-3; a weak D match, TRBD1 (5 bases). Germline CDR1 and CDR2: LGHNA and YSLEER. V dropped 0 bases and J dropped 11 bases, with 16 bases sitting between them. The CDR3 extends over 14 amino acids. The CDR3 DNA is TGCGCCAGCAGCCAAGATAGGCCAGGGCGGGTCGCTTTCTTT. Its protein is CASSQDRPGRVAFF.

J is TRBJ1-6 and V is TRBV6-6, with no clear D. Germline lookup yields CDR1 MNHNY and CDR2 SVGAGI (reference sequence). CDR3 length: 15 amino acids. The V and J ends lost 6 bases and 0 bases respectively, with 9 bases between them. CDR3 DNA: TGTGCCAGCAGCCCGACACACTCCTATAATTCACCCCTCCACTTT. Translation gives CASSPTHSYNSPLHF.

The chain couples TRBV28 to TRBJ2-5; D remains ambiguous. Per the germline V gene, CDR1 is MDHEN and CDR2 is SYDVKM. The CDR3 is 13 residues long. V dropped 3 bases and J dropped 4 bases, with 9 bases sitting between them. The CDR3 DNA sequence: TGTGCCAGCAGTTTTTTCCGCGGAGAGACCCAGTACTTC. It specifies CASSFFRGETQYF.

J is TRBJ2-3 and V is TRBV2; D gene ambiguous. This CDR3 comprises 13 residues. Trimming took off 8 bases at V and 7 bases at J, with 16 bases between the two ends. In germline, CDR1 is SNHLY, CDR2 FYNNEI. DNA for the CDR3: TGTGCCAGCGTATGGCGGTTAACCAATACGCAGTATTTT. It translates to CASVWRLTNTQYF.

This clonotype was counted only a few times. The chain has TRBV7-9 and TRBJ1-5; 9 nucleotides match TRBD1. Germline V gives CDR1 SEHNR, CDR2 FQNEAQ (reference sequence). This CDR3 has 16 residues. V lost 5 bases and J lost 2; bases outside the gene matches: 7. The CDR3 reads CASSPWTGEGNQPQHF. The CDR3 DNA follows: TGTGCCAGCAGCCCATGGACAGGGGAGGGCAATCAGCCCCAGCATTTT.

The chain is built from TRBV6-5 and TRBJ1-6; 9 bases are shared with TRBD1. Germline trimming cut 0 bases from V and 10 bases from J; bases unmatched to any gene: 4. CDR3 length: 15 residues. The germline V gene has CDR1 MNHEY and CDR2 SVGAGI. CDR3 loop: CASSYSGQGWSPLHF. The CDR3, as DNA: TGTGCCAGCAGTTACTCCGGACAGGGGTGGTCACCCCTCCACTTT.

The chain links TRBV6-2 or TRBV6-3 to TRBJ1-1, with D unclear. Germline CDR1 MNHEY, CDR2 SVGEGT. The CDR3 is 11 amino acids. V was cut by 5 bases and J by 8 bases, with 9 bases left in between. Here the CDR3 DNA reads TGTGCCAGCAGTATGAACTTAGAAGCTTTCTTT. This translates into CASSMNLEAFF.

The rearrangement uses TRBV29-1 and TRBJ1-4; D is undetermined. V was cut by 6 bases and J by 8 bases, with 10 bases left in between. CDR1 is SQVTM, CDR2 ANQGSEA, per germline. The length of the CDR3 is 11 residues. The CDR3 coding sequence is TGCAGCGTGTGGGAATTGGAAAAACTGTTTTTT. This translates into CSVWELEKLFF.

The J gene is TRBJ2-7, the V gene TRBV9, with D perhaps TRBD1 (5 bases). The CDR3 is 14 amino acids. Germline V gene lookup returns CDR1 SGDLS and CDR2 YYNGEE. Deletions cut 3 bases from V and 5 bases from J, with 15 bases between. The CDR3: CASSGLSGFNEQYF. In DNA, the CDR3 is TGTGCCAGCAGCGGCCTTTCAGGGTTCAACGAGCAGTACTTC.

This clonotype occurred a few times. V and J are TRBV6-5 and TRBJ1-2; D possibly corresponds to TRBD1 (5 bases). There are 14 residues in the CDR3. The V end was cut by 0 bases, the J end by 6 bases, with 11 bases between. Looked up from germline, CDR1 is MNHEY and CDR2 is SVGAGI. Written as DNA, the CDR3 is TGTGCCAGCAGTTACTCGTGGGCAGGGAATGGCTACACCTTC. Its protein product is CASSYSWAGNGYTF.

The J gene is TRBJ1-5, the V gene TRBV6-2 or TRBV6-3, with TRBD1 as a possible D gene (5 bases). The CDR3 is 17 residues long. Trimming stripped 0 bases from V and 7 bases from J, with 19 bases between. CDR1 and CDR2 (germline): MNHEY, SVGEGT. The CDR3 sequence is CASSYSRSGTDGQPQHF. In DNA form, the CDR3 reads TGTGCCAGCAGTTACTCTAGAAGCGGGACCGACGGACAGCCCCAGCATTTT.

Here the CDR3 DNA reads TGTGCCAGCAGCCCAGGCCGATATGGCCCAATGAACACCGGGGAGCTGTTTTTT. This sequence encodes CASSPGRYGPMNTGELFF. The rearrangement links TRBV7-2 to TRBJ2-2; unclear D gene. Trimming cost V 5 bases and J 1 base, with 20 bases left between them. The CDR3 is 18 amino acids. Germline V CDR1 and CDR2: SGHTA, FQGNSA.

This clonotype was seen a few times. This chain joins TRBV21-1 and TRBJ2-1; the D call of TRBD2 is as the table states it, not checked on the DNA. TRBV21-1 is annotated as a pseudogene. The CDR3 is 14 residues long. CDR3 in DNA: TGTGCCAGCCCTCCCCCTAGGTCAGGGGCGGTACTATTCTTC. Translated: CASPPPRSGAVLFF.

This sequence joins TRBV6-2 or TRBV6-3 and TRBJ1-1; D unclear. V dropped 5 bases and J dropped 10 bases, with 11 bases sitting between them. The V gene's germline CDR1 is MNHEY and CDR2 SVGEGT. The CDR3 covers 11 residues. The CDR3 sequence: CASSDGYRAFF. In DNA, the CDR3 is TGTGCCAGCAGTGACGGGTATCGAGCTTTCTTT.

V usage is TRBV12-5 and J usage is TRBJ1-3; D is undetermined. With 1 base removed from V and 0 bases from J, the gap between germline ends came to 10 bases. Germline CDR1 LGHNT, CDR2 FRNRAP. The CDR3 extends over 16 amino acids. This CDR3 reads CASGLDPPDSGNTIYF. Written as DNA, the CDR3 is TGTGCTAGTGGTTTGGACCCCCCAGACTCTGGAAACACCATATATTTT.

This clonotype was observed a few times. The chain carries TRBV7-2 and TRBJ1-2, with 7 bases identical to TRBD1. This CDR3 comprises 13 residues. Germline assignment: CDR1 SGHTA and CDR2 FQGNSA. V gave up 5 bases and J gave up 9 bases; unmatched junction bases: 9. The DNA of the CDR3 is TGTGCCAGCAGCCTCAACAGGGGTCCGCGCTACACCTTC. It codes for CASSLNRGPRYTF. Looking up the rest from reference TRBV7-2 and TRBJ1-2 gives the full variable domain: GAGVSQSPSNKVTEKGKDVELRCDPISGHTALYWYRQSLGQGLEFLIYFQGNSAPDKSGLPSDRFSAERTGGSVSTLTIQRTQQEDSAVYLCASSLNRGPRYTFGSGTRLTVV.

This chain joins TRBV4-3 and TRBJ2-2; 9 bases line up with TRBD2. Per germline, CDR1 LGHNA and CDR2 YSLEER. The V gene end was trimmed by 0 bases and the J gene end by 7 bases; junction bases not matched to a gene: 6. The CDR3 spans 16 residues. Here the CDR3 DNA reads TGCGCCAGCAGCCAAGATCGGCGGGAGGGAGGCGGGGAGCTGTTTTTT. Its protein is CASSQDRREGGGELFF.

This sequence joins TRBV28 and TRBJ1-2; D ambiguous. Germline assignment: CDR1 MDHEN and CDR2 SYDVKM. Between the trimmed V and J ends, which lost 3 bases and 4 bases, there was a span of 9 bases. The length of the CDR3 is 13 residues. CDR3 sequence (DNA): TGTGCCAGCAGTTTGCTTCCGGCCTATGGCTACACCTTC. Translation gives CASSLLPAYGYTF.